The 5 T cell receptor beta chains given below trace back to one sample, sequenced in a study of T-cell memory formation after mild COVID-19. TCRdb reprocessed the 5' RACE reads via MiXCR and lists one record per CDR3 protein. The sample lists roughly 350,000 distinct CDR3 sequences; approximately 14% were seen once. The sequencing sample was made of PBMCs or a T cell subset sorted from them (not recorded which). The source is a man between 18 and 35 years old who had mild COVID-19 (a few samples of this study predate the infection). Cell type and time point are not known.

A few counts support this clonotype. The V call is TRBV20-1, the J call TRBJ2-3; the D call may be TRBD1 or TRBD2 (6 bases each). Looked up from germline, CDR1 is DFQATT and CDR2 is SNEGSKA (reference sequence). Trimming left V 3 bases short and J 4 bases short, with 11 bases between. The CDR3 is 13 residues long. The CDR3 DNA sequence: TGCAGTGCTAGCCCGGGGGCCCCAGATACGCAGTATTTT. Its translation is CSASPGAPDTQYF.

At least ten counts were recorded for this clonotype. The chain is built from TRBV7-3 and TRBJ1-1, with D maybe TRBD1 (6 bases). This CDR3 spans 15 amino acids. Germline loops: CDR1 SGHTA, CDR2 FQGTGA. V was shortened by 4 bases and J by 3 bases, with 15 bases between the two germline ends. CDR3 amino acids: CASSSHPGVDTEAFF. CDR3 DNA: TGTGCCAGCAGCTCCCATCCAGGGGTTGACACTGAAGCTTTCTTT.

This clonotype has a handful of counts. The chain employs TRBV6-2 or TRBV6-3 and TRBJ2-2; possibly TRBD1 or TRBD2 for D (6 bases each). This CDR3 is 13 amino acids long. V was shortened by 6 bases and J by 5 bases, with 10 bases between the two germline ends. Germline CDR1 reads MNHEY; CDR2 reads SVGEGT. The CDR3 nucleotides read TGTGCCAGCAGGGGGGGCATTACCGGGGAGCTGTTTTTT. Translation gives CASRGGITGELFF.

The chain combines TRBV5-1 with TRBJ2-2; 8 bases align to TRBD1. With V trimmed by 3 bases and J by 6 bases, 4 bases remained unmatched. This CDR3 is built from 14 residues. Looked up from germline, CDR1 is SGHRS and CDR2 is YFSETQ. CDR3 DNA sequence: TGCGCCAGCAGCTACGGACAGGGTCCCGGGGAGCTGTTTTTT. Amino acids: CASSYGQGPGELFF.

In this sample, this clonotype turned up a few times. This rearrangement joins TRBV27 to TRBJ2-5; TRBD1 might be the D (5 bases). Germline V CDR1 and CDR2: MNHEY, SMNVEV (reference sequence). Trimming cost V 8 bases and J 2 bases, with 12 bases left between them. The CDR3 length is 13 residues. As DNA, the CDR3 is TGTGCCAGCGGAGAGACAGATCAAGAGACCCAGTACTTC. Translating it yields CASGETDQETQYF.